This T cell receptor beta chain originates from a study of blood T cell repertoires in COVID-19. Overall study: The study drew acute and convalescent COVID-19 samples from the United States, Italy and Spain. Sample material is recorded as cDNA or gDNA derived from T cells, B-cell-depleted T cells, or PBMCs.

Germline V CDR1 and CDR2: SGHNT, YYREEE (reference sequence). The CDR3 consists of 17 residues. V shed 4 bases and J shed 0 bases, with 16 bases lying between them. In the authors' workflow: By means of reference gene primer amplification, nucleated cell counts were estimated. TCRdb's copy holds only in-frame clones and misses some; the assay was immunoSEQ multiplex PCR. That table is the source of V, J and clone size, and D and trimming were worked out from the DNA. Among approximately 300,000 clones listed, roughly 90% were seen once. This receptor was identified in a middle-aged man with acute or convalescent COVID-19. The V gene is TRBV5-4, the J gene TRBJ2-2; the D is unclear. Sequencing was performed on peripheral blood. The CDR3 coding sequence is TGTGCCAGCAGCATGGAACCGTGGAGCGCGAACACCGGGGAGCTGTTTTTT. Protein sequence: CASSMEPWSANTGELFF. The variable domain in full, with the rest retrieved from reference TRBV5-4 and TRBJ2-2, is ETGVTQSPTHLIKTRGQQVTLRCSSQSGHNTVSWYQQALGQGPQFIFQYYREEENGRGNFPPRFSGLQFPNYSSELNVNALELDDSALYLCASSMEPWSANTGELFFGEGSRLTVL.